Below are 27 T cell receptor beta chains sequenced from a single sample in a study of identical twins. One entry per CDR3 protein results from TCRdb running MiXCR on the 5' RACE reads. In the table there are about 890,000 distinct CDR3 sequences, 12% of which are singletons. The same specimen was also included in a second study, on yellow fever vaccine responses in identical twins.

Material: PBMCs. The receptor set was obtained from a woman aged 18-30 years in good health.

This clonotype was counted a few times. This chain uses TRBV6-2 or TRBV6-3 with TRBJ2-7; 12 nucleotides match TRBD1. The CDR3 sequence is 19 residues long. CDR1 and CDR2 (germline): MNHEY, SVGEGT. V lost 2 bases, J lost 5 bases, and 16 bases stayed unmatched. The CDR3 DNA reads TGTGCCAGCAGTTACGATGCTGTGGGGGACAGGGGGCGTTGGGACGAGCAGTACGTC. Translated, it gives CASSYDAVGDRGRWDEQYV.

A few counts support this clonotype. The chain recombines TRBV12-3 or TRBV12-4 with TRBJ1-2, with D possibly TRBD1 on 5 matching bases. Trimming removed 6 bases from V and 4 bases from J, with 12 bases in between. The CDR3 length is 13 residues. The CDR3 reads CASSTTGRYGYTF. DNA of the CDR3: TGTGCCAGCAGCACCACAGGCCGCTATGGCTACACCTTC.

This rearrangement joins TRBV6-1 to TRBJ1-1; 9 nucleotides agree with TRBD1. There are 15 residues in the CDR3. Unmatched junction bases numbered 9, after V lost 6 bases and J lost 4 bases. Germline V gene lookup returns CDR1 MNHNS and CDR2 SASEGT. The DNA of the CDR3 is TGTGCCAGCAGCCTAGGACAGGGGCCTCGCACTGAAGCTTTCTTT. This translates into CASSLGQGPRTEAFF.

This clonotype has a handful of counts. V usage is TRBV10-3 and J usage is TRBJ1-1; TRBD1 might be the D (5 bases). Trimming took 7 bases from V and 3 from J, leaving 6 bases between them. The CDR3 covers 11 residues. Germline CDR1 and CDR2: ENHRY and SYGVKD. The CDR3 DNA follows: TGTGCCATCATGACAGACACTGAAGCTTTCTTT. It codes for CAIMTDTEAFF.

The DNA of the CDR3 is TGTGCCAGCAGTTGGGGGGATGGCTACACCTTC. It translates to CASSWGDGYTF. The chain has TRBV12-3 or TRBV12-4 and TRBJ1-2; tentative D call: TRBD1 (5 bases). The V gene lost 4 bases and the J gene lost 6 bases, with 6 bases spanning the gap. The CDR3 sequence is 11 residues long.

The chain has TRBV20-1 and TRBJ2-1, with 8 bases fitting TRBD2. V trimming: 5 bases; J trimming: 2 bases; junction bases outside the gene matches: 14. This CDR3 is built from 17 residues. Germline CDR1 DFQATT, CDR2 SNEGSKA (reference sequence). The CDR3 sequence: CSAGRPSRRGAYNEQFF. Written as DNA, the CDR3 is TGCAGTGCTGGACGACCCTCTAGGCGGGGGGCCTACAATGAGCAGTTCTTC.

The genes are TRBV4-1 and TRBJ2-6; tentative D call: TRBD2 (6 bases). This CDR3 spans 18 amino acids. Germline loops: CDR1 MGHRA, CDR2 YSYEKL. V lost 3 bases, J lost 3 bases, and 18 bases lay in between. CDR3 in amino acids: CASSHPTGRNDGANVLTF. The CDR3 DNA reads TGCGCCAGCAGCCACCCCACCGGGAGAAACGATGGGGCCAACGTCCTGACTTTC.

V and J are TRBV12-3 or TRBV12-4 and TRBJ2-3, with 8 bases identical to TRBD2. Unmatched junction bases numbered 10, after V lost 3 bases and J lost 2 bases. The CDR3 is made up of 17 amino acids. The CDR3 DNA reads TGTGCCAGCAGTTTTTCGTTGGTTAGCGGGATCACAGATACGCAGTATTTT. It encodes CASSFSLVSGITDTQYF.

The chain combines TRBV28 with TRBJ2-1; either TRBD1 or TRBD2 may supply D (5 bases each). CDR3 length: 16 residues. The germline V gene encodes CDR1 MDHEN and CDR2 SYDVKM. Trimming stripped 6 bases from V and 1 base from J, with 16 bases between. CDR3 region: CASRTEGIWSYNEQFF. DNA of the CDR3: TGTGCCAGCAGAACTGAGGGGATTTGGTCCTACAATGAGCAGTTCTTC.

CDR3 DNA: TGCGCCAGCAGCGCCGGACAGGGGAAGGGTGAGCAGTTCTTC. It encodes CASSAGQGKGEQFF. The rearrangement joins TRBV5-1 to TRBJ2-1; 9 bases agree with TRBD1. The CDR3 extends over 14 amino acids. V lost 4 bases and J lost 9; bases outside the gene matches: 8. CDR1 SGHRS and CDR2 YFSETQ come from the germline V gene.

The chain carries TRBV5-1 and TRBJ1-2, with 7 bases identical to TRBD1. CDR3 length: 15 residues. Germline-derived CDR1 and CDR2 are SGHRS and YFSETQ. V dropped 4 bases and J dropped 4; count of bases not matched to a gene: 10. The CDR3 region has the DNA TGCGCCAGCAGCGTTACGCGACAGGGCCTCTATGGCTACACCTTC. Amino acids: CASSVTRQGLYGYTF.

This clonotype was found many times. This chain joins TRBV9 and TRBJ2-3, with 8 bases lining up with TRBD2. The junction had 8 bases not matched to a gene; V was cut back by 5 bases and J by 3 bases. The germline V gene has CDR1 SGDLS and CDR2 YYNGEE. CDR3 length equals 15 residues. The CDR3 DNA follows: TGTGCCAGCAGTCCCCGGGGGGGATTGACAGATACGCAGTATTTT. It is translated as CASSPRGGLTDTQYF.

The chain couples TRBV19 to TRBJ2-3, with 12 positions matching TRBD2. The V segment lost 4 bases and the J segment 6 bases; nucleotides outside the gene matches: 8. The CDR3 covers 16 residues. The germline CDR1 and CDR2 sequences are LNHDA and SQIVND (reference sequence). The CDR3 bases are TGTGCCAGTAGTACCCGGACTAGCGGGATGGCCGATACGCAGTATTTT. It is translated as CASSTRTSGMADTQYF.

This chain joins TRBV29-1 and TRBJ2-5, with unresolved D. The germline V gene has CDR1 SQVTM and CDR2 ANQGSEA. The ends were cut back, 5 bases at V and 2 bases at J, with 9 bases in the middle. The CDR3 contains 12 residues. The CDR3 region is CSVTVAQETQYF. The CDR3 DNA sequence: TGCAGCGTTACGGTCGCGCAAGAGACCCAGTACTTC. Combining the CDR3 with reference TRBV29-1 and TRBJ2-5 gives the whole variable domain SAVISQKPSRDICQRGTSLTIQCQVDSQVTMMFWYRQQPGQSLTLIATANQGSEATYESGFVIDKFPISRPNLTFSTLTVSNMSPEDSSIYLCSVTVAQETQYFGPGTRLLVL.

The chain combines TRBV28 with TRBJ2-5; TRBD1 matches 9 bases. This CDR3 has 16 amino acids. Losses at the gene ends were 4 bases for V and 4 bases for J; bases not matched to a gene: 10. CDR1 is MDHEN, CDR2 SYDVKM, per germline. The CDR3 bases are TGTGCCAGCAGTTCCACCGGGACAGGGTTATTAGAGACCCAGTACTTC. This gives the protein CASSSTGTGLLETQYF.

The sample holds many counts of this clonotype. The rearrangement uses TRBV4-1 and TRBJ2-3; D ambiguous. Trimming took off 3 bases at V and 5 bases at J, with 9 bases between the two ends. Germline CDR1 is MGHRA and CDR2 is YSYEKL. The CDR3 totals 13 residues. CDR3 protein: CASSHVRGDTQYF. The CDR3 region has the DNA TGCGCCAGCAGCCACGTCAGAGGAGATACGCAGTATTTT.

This clonotype was recorded at least ten times. V is TRBV6-1 and J is TRBJ1-2, with D unclear. From germline, CDR1 is MNHNS and CDR2 SASEGT. V shed 6 bases and J shed 4 bases, with 12 bases lying between them. The CDR3 is 13 residues long. The CDR3 nucleotides read TGTGCCAGCAGCGTAAATGACCTCTATGGCTACACCTTC. Translating it yields CASSVNDLYGYTF.

This clonotype has more than one count but fewer than ten. This chain joins TRBV5-1 and TRBJ2-2; D remains ambiguous. Trimming stripped 4 bases from V and 6 bases from J, with 10 bases between. Germline values: CDR1 SGHRS, CDR2 YFSETQ. The CDR3 loop spans 13 amino acids. The CDR3 region has the DNA TGCGCCAGCAGCGCAAGAGACTCCGGGGAGCTGTTTTTT. Residues: CASSARDSGELFF.

This chain uses TRBV10-3 with TRBJ2-5; D remains unclear. Trimming stripped 0 bases from V and 4 bases from J, with 3 bases between. In germline, CDR1 is ENHRY, CDR2 SYGVKD. The CDR3 length is 12 residues. In DNA, the CDR3 is TGTGCCATCAGTGAGTCGATAGAGACCCAGTACTTC. Translation: CAISESIETQYF.

J is TRBJ1-5 and V is TRBV3-1; D ambiguous. CDR3 length: 14 residues. The germline gives CDR1 LGHDT, CDR2 YNNKEL (reference sequence). V lost 1 base to trimming and J lost 1 base, with 5 bases between them. The CDR3, as DNA: TGTGCCAGCAGCCAAGCTGGGAGCAATCAGCCCCAGCATTTT. It specifies CASSQAGSNQPQHF.

This clonotype was picked up many times. The rearrangement links TRBV10-3 to TRBJ2-3; TRBD2 aligns across 9 bases. CDR1 and CDR2 (germline): ENHRY, SYGVKD. The CDR3 length is 16 residues. V lost 7 bases to trimming and J lost 2 bases; unmatched junction nucleotides: 10. CDR3 nucleotide sequence: TGTGCCATCACCACGACTAGCGGCCTCGCCACAGATACGCAGTATTTT. This gives the protein CAITTTSGLATDTQYF.

The rearrangement joins TRBV9 to TRBJ2-1; 9 nucleotides line up with TRBD2. CDR1 SGDLS and CDR2 YYNGEE come from the germline V gene. V lost 4 bases and J lost 8; bases outside the gene matches: 13. CDR3 length: 16 amino acids. The CDR3 reads CASSPRAPSGVDEQFF. Here the CDR3 DNA reads TGTGCCAGCAGCCCCAGGGCGCCTAGCGGGGTCGATGAGCAGTTCTTC.

The chain employs TRBV28 and TRBJ2-3, with 9 bases that match TRBD1. The CDR3 consists of 17 residues. Germline values: CDR1 MDHEN, CDR2 SYDVKM. Trimming at V came to 5 bases and at J to 2 bases, leaving 11 bases not matched to a gene. The CDR3 protein is CASSPYRRDRDTDTQYF. The CDR3, as DNA: TGTGCCAGCAGTCCCTATCGCCGGGACAGGGACACAGATACGCAGTATTTT.

This clonotype was observed at least ten times. This chain links TRBV18 with TRBJ1-1; no firm D call. This CDR3 contains 13 residues. Trimming took off 3 bases at V and 2 bases at J, with 7 bases between the two ends. Germline CDR1 KGHSH, CDR2 LQKENI. CDR3 DNA: TGTGCCAGCTCACCCGGGGAAAACACTGAAGCTTTCTTT. Encoded protein: CASSPGENTEAFF.

J is TRBJ2-5 and V is TRBV5-6; D not resolved. From germline, CDR1 is SGHDT and CDR2 YYEEEE. CDR3 length: 16 residues. V lost 4 bases to trimming and J lost 4 bases, with 20 bases between them. For the CDR3, the DNA is TGTGCCAGCAGCCCTGAGGTGGGGTTGGATTTAGAGACCCAGTACTTC. Its protein is CASSPEVGLDLETQYF.

This clonotype was observed a handful of times. The chain has TRBV18 and TRBJ1-4, with TRBD1 as a possible D gene (5 bases). From germline, CDR1 is KGHSH and CDR2 LQKENI. CDR3 length: 14 residues. V lost 4 bases to trimming and J lost 4 bases, with 10 bases between them. The DNA for the CDR3 is TGTGCCAGCTCACAGGGACTGCTTAATGAAAAACTGTTTTTT. Protein product: CASSQGLLNEKLFF.

The sample holds many counts of this clonotype. The chain has TRBV7-9 and TRBJ2-7; no reliable D call. The CDR3 covers 12 residues. The germline V gene encodes CDR1 SEHNR and CDR2 FQNEAQ (reference sequence). V dropped 2 bases and J dropped 5 bases, with 7 bases sitting between them. CDR3 protein: CASSLTWDEQYF. CDR3 bases: TGTGCCAGCAGCTTAACGTGGGACGAGCAGTACTTC.